A single sample gave rise to the 5 T cell receptor beta chains below, sequenced in a study of PD-1 blockade in classical Hodgkin lymphoma. All patients experienced relapse after autologous stem cell transplantation, and brentuximab vedotin exposure was variable. The method was immunoSEQ multiplex PCR; TCRdb's version includes in-frame clones alone and lacks a portion of them. This sample has 57,000 or so clones; about 91% occur once, and the top ten carry approximately 13%. The material sequenced was peripheral blood mononuclear cells (PBMCs), taken at baseline. These TCRs come from a human donor with classical Hodgkin lymphoma.

The rearrangement joins TRBV5-6 to TRBJ1-1; a possible D gene is TRBD1 (6 bases). Trimming shortened V by 1 base and J by 6 bases, and 13 bases separated the two germline ends. Germline assignment: CDR1 SGHDT and CDR2 YYEEEE. The CDR3 sequence is 14 residues long. CDR3 in amino acids: CASSLSRGWAEAFF. DNA for the CDR3: TGTGCCAGCAGCTTGAGTAGGGGGTGGGCTGAAGCTTTCTTT.

The chain links TRBV9 to TRBJ1-1; D is perhaps TRBD1 (5 bases). Germline V lookup: CDR1 SGDLS, CDR2 YYNGEE. This CDR3 comprises 15 residues. The V end lost 2 bases, the J end lost 1 base, and 12 bases lay between the germline ends. The CDR3 spells CASSVGPGQNTEAFF. In nucleotides, the CDR3 is TGTGCCAGCAGCGTCGGACCCGGACAGAACACTGAAGCTTTCTTT.

The rearrangement links TRBV6-5 to TRBJ1-5; 10 bases line up with TRBD1. V lost 6 bases and J lost 6; bases outside the gene matches: 2. CDR3 size: 13 residues. The germline CDR1 and CDR2 sequences are MNHEY and SVGAGI. The CDR3 loop reads CASRGTGVQPQHF. The CDR3 nucleotides read TGTGCCAGCAGGGGGACAGGGGTTCAGCCCCAGCATTTT.

This chain uses TRBV4-1 with TRBJ1-2; tentative D call: TRBD1 (5 bases). The CDR3 consists of 16 residues. CDR1 and CDR2 (germline): MGHRA, YSYEKL. Deletions cut 3 bases from V and 8 bases from J, with 22 bases between. The CDR3 nucleotides read TGCGCCAGCAGCCAGTGGGGACTAGAAGACGGAGGGGGCTACACCTTC. Its protein product is CASSQWGLEDGGGYTF.

The chain uses TRBV5-1 and TRBJ1-4; perhaps TRBD1 as D (5 bases). The CDR3 loop spans 17 amino acids. CDR1 and CDR2 (germline): SGHRS, YFSETQ. Deletions cut 4 bases from V and 7 bases from J, with 23 bases between. The CDR3 nucleotides are TGCGCCAGCAGCCGTCTTGGGGGTTATGGCTCAATTGAAAAACTGTTTTTT. Its protein is CASSRLGGYGSIEKLFF.